One sample yielded the 25 T cell receptor beta chains listed below, sequenced in a study of monozygotic twins with inflammatory bowel disease. TCRdb reprocessed the 5' RACE reads and keeps a single row for each CDR3 protein, giving no DNA. The specimen's table records 300,000 to 350,000 distinct CDR3 sequences. The sequencing input was blood. These receptors were collected from a human donor with ulcerative colitis or Crohn's disease, or a healthy co-twin of an affected twin (not recorded which).

The chain joins TRBV20-1 to TRBJ1-6; as DNA is missing, the TRBD1 call by TCRdb cannot be tested. CDR3 length: 11 residues. Germline CDR1 and CDR2: DFQATT and SNEGSKA (reference sequence). The CDR3 loop reads CSASQGSPLHF.

This chain uses TRBV20-1 with TRBJ1-2. Germline-derived CDR1 and CDR2 are DFQATT and SNEGSKA (reference sequence). This CDR3 comprises 16 residues. The CDR3 sequence is CSARDRGPPSQYGYTF.

The chain couples TRBV28 to TRBJ2-7; TCRdb picks TRBD1, but there is no DNA to check that call. This CDR3 contains 13 residues. Per germline, CDR1 MDHEN and CDR2 SYDVKM. This CDR3 is CASGGDRGDEQYF.

The chain carries TRBV20-1 and TRBJ2-7; TCRdb calls TRBD2, which cannot be checked without DNA. Per the germline V gene, CDR1 is DFQATT and CDR2 is SNEGSKA (reference sequence). The CDR3 is 16 residues long. CDR3 amino acids: CSARDSTGLGSYEQYF.

CDR3 in amino acids: CASSLERHTGELFF. The chain recombines TRBV12-3 or TRBV12-4 with TRBJ2-2. The CDR3 runs to 14 residues.

The chain is built from TRBV20-1 and TRBJ1-2; with no DNA, the TCRdb D assignment of TRBD1 cannot be verified. CDR1 and CDR2 (germline): DFQATT, SNEGSKA (reference sequence). This CDR3 comprises 13 residues. Here the CDR3 reads CSARSKDRRGYTF.

The chain combines TRBV20-1 with TRBJ2-5; the TRBD2 assignment by TCRdb is unverifiable without DNA. Germline CDR1 reads DFQATT; CDR2 reads SNEGSKA (reference sequence). The CDR3 contains 15 residues. CDR3 sequence reads: CSARDPMTSLMTQYF.

The chain links TRBV7-2 to TRBJ2-5; TCRdb lists TRBD2, though no DNA is available to test this call. This CDR3 spans 15 amino acids. The germline CDR1 and CDR2 sequences are SGHTA and FQGNSA. CDR3 amino acids: CASSFTMRGGETQYF.

V and J are TRBV9 and TRBJ1-1. From germline, CDR1 is SGDLS and CDR2 YYNGEE. This CDR3 is 14 amino acids long. The CDR3 here is CASSVFPGNTEAFF.

V and J are TRBV15 and TRBJ1-3. The germline CDR1 and CDR2 sequences are LNHNV and YYDKDF (reference sequence). CDR3 length equals 13 residues. CDR3: CATSRDRRNTIYF.

V gene TRBV3-1 combines with J gene TRBJ2-5; TCRdb returns TRBD1, unconfirmable since there is no DNA. CDR1 is LGHDT, CDR2 YNNKEL, per germline (reference sequence). The CDR3 is made up of 16 amino acids. CDR3 region: CASSQDFPGSSETQYF.

The chain uses TRBV12-3 or TRBV12-4 and TRBJ1-1; the D call of TRBD1 rests on TCRdb alone, since no DNA is present to check it. The CDR3 is 11 residues long. CDR3: CASSSGQQAFF.

The chain joins TRBV7-8 to TRBJ2-7. Germline V lookup: CDR1 SGHVS, CDR2 FQNEAQ. The length of the CDR3 is 14 residues. The CDR3: CASSPLRRMYEQYF.

The chain recombines TRBV28 with TRBJ2-1. The CDR3 is made up of 15 amino acids. CDR1 is MDHEN and CDR2 is SYDVKM in the germline V gene. This CDR3 is CASSLLSDPYNEQFF.

The CDR3 is CASSFQLQETQYF. V is TRBV12-3 or TRBV12-4 and J is TRBJ2-5. The CDR3 runs 13 residues.

The chain joins TRBV30 to TRBJ1-5; the TCRdb D gene call, TRBD1, has no DNA to confirm it. The CDR3 spans 16 residues. Germline CDR1 is GTSNPN and CDR2 is SVGIG (reference sequence). The chain's CDR3 is CAWSLTGTGNNQPQHF.

The gene calls are TRBV20-1 and TRBJ1-5. The V gene's germline CDR1 is DFQATT and CDR2 SNEGSKA (reference sequence). The CDR3 length is 14 residues. CDR3 amino acids: CSASGSGTVQPQHF.

The chain is built from TRBV27 and TRBJ2-5; no DNA is available, so the TRBD1 call from TCRdb remains unchecked. Germline CDR1 reads MNHEY; CDR2 reads SMNVEV (reference sequence). The CDR3 has 14 amino acids. The CDR3 sequence: CASSPWDSQETQYF.

This rearrangement joins TRBV5-1 to TRBJ2-7; the TRBD1 assignment by TCRdb is unverifiable without DNA. Looked up from germline, CDR1 is SGHRS and CDR2 is YFSETQ. The CDR3 runs 15 residues. CDR3 amino acids: CASSLEGRGSYEQYF.

The chain uses TRBV3-1 and TRBJ1-4. The germline V gene encodes CDR1 LGHDT and CDR2 YNNKEL (reference sequence). The CDR3 totals 14 residues. This chain's CDR3 is CASSRRTANEKLFF.

The chain uses TRBV24-1 and TRBJ2-1. The CDR3 totals 15 residues. CDR1 KGHDR and CDR2 SFDVKD come from the germline V gene. This CDR3 reads CATSDLPGNSYEQFF.

The rearrangement uses TRBV7-9 and TRBJ2-1. Germline V CDR1 and CDR2: SEHNR, FQNEAQ (reference sequence). The CDR3 totals 15 residues. The CDR3 region is CASSLAAITHNEQFF.

The V call is TRBV10-1, the J call TRBJ1-1; no DNA is available, so the TRBD1 call from TCRdb remains unchecked. The germline V gene has CDR1 WNHNN and CDR2 SYGVQD (reference sequence). The CDR3 sequence is 16 residues long. The CDR3 region is CASSERPGTFVTEAFF.

The chain is built from TRBV4-2 and TRBJ1-2; checking the TCRdb D call of TRBD1 is not possible without DNA. This CDR3 is 15 amino acids long. Germline values: CDR1 LGHNA, CDR2 YNFKEQ. The CDR3 protein is CASSQRLDREGGYTF.

V usage is TRBV24-1 and J usage is TRBJ2-3; TCRdb's D gene call, TRBD1, goes unchecked for lack of DNA. Germline CDR1 reads KGHDR; CDR2 reads SFDVKD. This CDR3 has 15 amino acids. The CDR3 sequence: CATSPGTLSTDTQYF.